The 22 T cell receptor beta chains below all came from one sample that was sequenced in a study of blood T cells in healthy people across ages. Through a sample-barcoded 5' primer and a J-beta primer mix, a second PCR was run for roughly 6 to 12 cycles. TCRdb used MiXCR to reprocess the 5' RACE reads, holding one entry per CDR3 protein. Among around 820,000 distinct CDR3 sequences listed, roughly 25% were seen once. In addition, the sample was reused for a study of T cells of mothers and their children.

Material for sequencing was blood. Every receptor here comes from a boy aged 10-17 years in good health.

The gene calls are TRBV29-1 and TRBJ1-3; D is possibly TRBD1 (5 bases). Trimming removed 0 bases from V and 0 bases from J, with 9 bases in between. Germline-derived CDR1 and CDR2 are SQVTM and ANQGSEA. The CDR3 totals 15 residues. The CDR3 nucleotides are TGCAGCGTTGAAGATCTGGGGGTCTCTGGAAACACCATATATTTT. As protein: CSVEDLGVSGNTIYF.

The chain is built from TRBV4-3 and TRBJ2-7; TRBD2 matches at 7 bases. Per germline, CDR1 LGHNA and CDR2 YSLEER. V dropped 0 bases and J dropped 2; count of bases not matched to a gene: 4. There are 15 residues in the CDR3. CDR3 in amino acids: CASSQEVAGAYEQYF. The DNA for the CDR3 is TGCGCCAGCAGCCAAGAGGTTGCGGGAGCCTACGAGCAGTACTTC.

This chain connects TRBV29-1 to TRBJ2-7; 10 nucleotides align to TRBD2. In germline, CDR1 is SQVTM, CDR2 ANQGSEA. The CDR3 runs to 13 residues. Trimming took 0 bases from V and 6 from J; bases not matched to a gene: 2. The DNA for the CDR3 is TGCAGCGTTGAAGATCGGACTAGCGGCGAGCAGTACTTC. It translates to CSVEDRTSGEQYF.

The genes are TRBV18 and TRBJ1-5; 8 nucleotides agree with TRBD1. The CDR3 has 15 residues. Looked up from germline, CDR1 is KGHSH and CDR2 is LQKENI. V lost 3 bases and J lost 4; bases outside the gene matches: 5. CDR3 residues: CASSPLGQGNQPQHF. The DNA for the CDR3 is TGTGCCAGCTCACCTCTCGGACAGGGTAATCAGCCCCAGCATTTT.

The chain links TRBV4-2 to TRBJ2-1; 10 bases agree with TRBD2. The germline V gene encodes CDR1 LGHNA and CDR2 YNFKEQ. The CDR3 contains 17 residues. V dropped 0 bases and J dropped 2; count of bases not matched to a gene: 4. This CDR3 reads CASSQDEAGGAYNEQFF. The CDR3 DNA is TGTGCCAGCAGCCAAGATGAAGCGGGAGGGGCCTACAATGAGCAGTTCTTC.

This clonotype occurred a few times. V usage is TRBV20-1 and J usage is TRBJ2-4; D remains unclear. V dropped 1 base and J dropped 5 bases, with 12 bases sitting between them. This CDR3 has 14 residues. Germline CDR1 reads DFQATT; CDR2 reads SNEGSKA (reference sequence). The CDR3 sequence: CSARVTPSQNIQYF. CDR3 DNA sequence: TGCAGTGCTAGAGTGACTCCCAGCCAAAACATTCAGTACTTC.

This clonotype was seen more than once but under ten times. The chain links TRBV28 to TRBJ1-2, with D perhaps matching TRBD1 (5 bases). The CDR3 is 14 amino acids. The germline V and J ends were trimmed by 2 bases and 4 bases, with 11 bases remaining between them. Per germline, CDR1 MDHEN and CDR2 SYDVKM. This CDR3 reads CASSLALRVYGYTF. In nucleotides, the CDR3 is TGTGCCAGCAGTTTAGCACTCAGGGTCTATGGCTACACCTTC.

This clonotype was counted between two and nine times. The junction shows a germline mismatch at one end, possibly a read error. This chain links TRBV11-1 with TRBJ2-7, with D possibly TRBD1 on 6 matching bases. The CDR3 is 12 residues long. Germline CDR1 reads SGHAT; CDR2 reads FQDESV (reference sequence). This CDR3 is CASKGVSYEQYF. The DNA of the CDR3 is TGTGCCAGCAAGGGGGTATCGTACGAGCAATACTTC.

This clonotype appeared a few times. This chain connects TRBV7-3 to TRBJ2-7; 10 bases fit TRBD2. The V gene's germline CDR1 is SGHTA and CDR2 FQGTGA. There are 14 residues in the CDR3. V gave up 5 bases and J gave up 7 bases; unmatched junction bases: 8. The DNA for the CDR3 is TGTGCCAGCAGCCACCTAGCGGGAGACGGTGAGCAGTACTTC. This codes for CASSHLAGDGEQYF.

This sequence joins TRBV7-9 and TRBJ1-1; TRBD1 matches 9 bases. J gave up 4 bases and V 6 bases, and 9 bases lay outside the gene matches. From germline, CDR1 is SEHNR and CDR2 FQNEAQ (reference sequence). This CDR3 contains 15 residues. This CDR3 reads CASRPQGALITEAFF. Written as DNA, the CDR3 is TGTGCCAGCAGACCACAGGGGGCGCTTATCACTGAAGCTTTCTTT.

This clonotype was seen a few times. The genes are TRBV4-1 and TRBJ2-7, with 9 nucleotides matching TRBD1. Germline-derived CDR1 and CDR2 are MGHRA and YSYEKL. The V segment lost 4 bases and the J segment 3 bases; nucleotides outside the gene matches: 10. CDR3 length: 16 residues. The CDR3 DNA follows: TGCGCCAGCAGCCCCTCGGGGACAGGGATGGGCTACGAGCAGTACTTC. Its protein is CASSPSGTGMGYEQYF.

This clonotype showed up just a few times. This chain uses TRBV5-1 with TRBJ2-3; 13 bases fit TRBD2. Per the germline V gene, CDR1 is SGHRS and CDR2 is YFSETQ. The CDR3 spans 15 residues. V was clipped by 4 bases and J by 6 bases; unmatched bases: 5. The CDR3 region is CASSPGLAGYDTQYF. Written as DNA, the CDR3 is TGCGCCAGCAGCCCGGGACTAGCGGGGTATGATACGCAGTATTTT.

V usage is TRBV13 and J usage is TRBJ2-5, with D uncertain. Near its end, the DNA agrees better with TRBJ2-7, so the J call may be wrong. This CDR3 is built from 14 residues. Germline V CDR1 and CDR2: PRHDT, FYEKMQ (reference sequence). The CDR3 DNA follows: TGTGCCAGCAGCTTAGGAGGTGTCAACTACGAGCAGTACTTC. This encodes CASSLGGVNYEQYF.

This chain uses TRBV6-2 or TRBV6-3 with TRBJ2-5; D could derive from TRBD1 or TRBD2 (5 bases each). Per germline, CDR1 MNHEY and CDR2 SVGEGT. The CDR3 runs to 14 residues. Trimming took off 8 bases at V and 2 bases at J, with 15 bases between the two ends. The CDR3 sequence is CASLLGTKQETQYF. The CDR3 bases are TGTGCCAGCCTCCTCGGGACCAAACAAGAGACCCAGTACTTC.

This clonotype was counted between two and nine times. At one boundary the junction diverges from the germline segment, which might be a read error. The chain employs TRBV7-2 and TRBJ2-5; 9 positions match TRBD1. This CDR3 contains 11 residues. Germline V gene sequence: CDR1 SGHTA, CDR2 FQGNSA. DNA of the CDR3: TGTGCCAGCAGCTTATCCGGACAGGGGCTCTTC. Residues: CASSLSGQGLF.

About this clonotype: At one end, the junction sequence differs from germline, possibly due to a read error. The chain links TRBV29-1 to TRBJ2-5; 8 positions match TRBD1. The J call may not be correct, given that the DNA end is closer to TRBJ2-1. Per germline, CDR1 SQVTM and CDR2 ANQGSEA. The CDR3 totals 16 residues. The CDR3 reads CNVEETGTGSYNEQFF. The CDR3 region has the DNA TGCAACGTTGAAGAGACAGGGACAGGCTCCTACAATGAGCAGTTCTTC.

This clonotype was seen only a few times. The rearrangement links TRBV3-1 to TRBJ2-5, with D tentatively TRBD2 (5 bases). The CDR3 is 13 amino acids. From germline, CDR1 is LGHDT and CDR2 YNNKEL (reference sequence). V lost 0 bases to trimming and J lost 10 bases, with 12 bases between them. The CDR3 sequence: CASSQEAVWVQYF. CDR3 DNA: TGTGCCAGCAGCCAAGAAGCGGTTTGGGTCCAGTACTTC.

The V and J genes are TRBV15 and TRBJ2-1; TRBD1 might be the D (5 bases). Trimming took 6 bases from V and 2 from J, leaving 11 bases between them. The CDR3 loop spans 14 amino acids. Germline loops: CDR1 LNHNV, CDR2 YYDKDF (reference sequence). The CDR3: CATRSQDTYNEQFF. DNA for the CDR3: TGTGCCACCAGATCACAGGATACCTACAATGAGCAGTTCTTC.

The chain combines TRBV12-3 or TRBV12-4 with TRBJ2-7; D might be TRBD1 (6 bases). The CDR3 runs 19 residues. DNA for the CDR3: TGTGCCAGCAGTTTAGCCGCCCCAGGGGTATCTACAGTGTACAATGAGCAGTTCGTC. Translated: CASSLAAPGVSTVYNEQFV.

This chain connects TRBV15 to TRBJ2-1; perhaps TRBD2 as D (5 bases). Judging by the DNA end, TRBJ2-7 fits better; the J call may be wrong. The CDR3 length is 15 residues. Germline V gene lookup returns CDR1 LNHNV and CDR2 YYDKDF (reference sequence). The CDR3 loop reads CATSTRLAASGEQYF. CDR3 nucleotide sequence: TGTGCCACCAGCACCCGACTGGCCGCCTCGGGGGAGCAGTACTTC.

This clonotype was counted only a few times. The chain employs TRBV7-9 and TRBJ1-4; TRBD1 agrees at 9 bases. Germline assignment: CDR1 SEHNR and CDR2 FQNEAQ (reference sequence). This CDR3 spans 15 amino acids. After removal of 6 bases from V and 8 bases from J, the junction contained 10 bases not matched to a gene. The DNA of the CDR3 is TGTGCCAGCAGATCCACTGGGACAGGGCTGGAAAAACTGTTTTTT. As protein: CASRSTGTGLEKLFF.

The chain recombines TRBV5-4 with TRBJ2-7; 10 bases align to TRBD2. The V gene's germline CDR1 is SGHNT and CDR2 YYREEE (reference sequence). V was clipped by 3 bases and J by 2 bases; unmatched bases: 5. CDR3 length equals 15 residues. CDR3 sequence: CASSSLAGAPYEQYF. The CDR3 nucleotides are TGTGCCAGCAGCTCCCTAGCGGGAGCTCCCTACGAGCAGTACTTC.